This T cell receptor beta chain was identified in a study of T cell repertoires in cytomegalovirus infection. CDR3 length: 14 amino acids. The germline gives CDR1 SGHTA, CDR2 FQGNSA. The germline V and J ends were trimmed by 4 bases and 7 bases, with 14 bases remaining between them. This clonotype was counted at least ten times. Its target is not known. TCRdb used MiXCR to reprocess the reads, holding one entry per CDR3 protein. Seen here are around 710,000 distinct CDR3 sequences, 25% to 35% observed once, and the top ten hold about 12%. The sequence was collected from a human donor in good health (CMV status not recorded). Some clones in this sample may be carry-over from other donors' samples. The chain recombines TRBV7-2 with TRBJ2-1; D is undetermined. The sequencing here drew on cultured CD8+ T cells from PBMCs, taken from culture after CMV antigen stimulation. This CDR3 reads CASSYTYGVNEQFF. DNA for the CDR3: TGTGCCAGCAGCTACACTTATGGGGTAAATGAGCAGTTCTTC.